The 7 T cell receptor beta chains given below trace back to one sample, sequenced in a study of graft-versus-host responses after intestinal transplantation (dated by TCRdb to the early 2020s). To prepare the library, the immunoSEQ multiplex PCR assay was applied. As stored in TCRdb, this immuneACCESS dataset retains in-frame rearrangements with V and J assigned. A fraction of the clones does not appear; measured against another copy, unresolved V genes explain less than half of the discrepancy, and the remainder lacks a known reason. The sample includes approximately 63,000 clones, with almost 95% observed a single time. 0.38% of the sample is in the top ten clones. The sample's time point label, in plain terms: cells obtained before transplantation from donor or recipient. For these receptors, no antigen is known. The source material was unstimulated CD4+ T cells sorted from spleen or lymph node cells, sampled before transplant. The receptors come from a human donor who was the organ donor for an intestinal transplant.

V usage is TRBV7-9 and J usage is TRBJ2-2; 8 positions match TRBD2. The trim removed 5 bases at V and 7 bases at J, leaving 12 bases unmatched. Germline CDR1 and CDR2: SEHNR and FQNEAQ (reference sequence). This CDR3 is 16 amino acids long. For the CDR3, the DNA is TGTGCCAGCAGCCCCAGGTCGGGGGGGCCCGTCGGGGAGCTGTTTTTT. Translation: CASSPRSGGPVGELFF.

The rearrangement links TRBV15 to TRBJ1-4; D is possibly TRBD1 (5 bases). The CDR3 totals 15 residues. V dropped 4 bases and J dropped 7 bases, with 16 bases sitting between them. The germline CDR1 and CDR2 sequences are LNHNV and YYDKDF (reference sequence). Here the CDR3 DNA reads TGTGCCACCAGCAAGAGTCAGGGTTTTAGTGAAAAACTGTTTTTT. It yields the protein CATSKSQGFSEKLFF.

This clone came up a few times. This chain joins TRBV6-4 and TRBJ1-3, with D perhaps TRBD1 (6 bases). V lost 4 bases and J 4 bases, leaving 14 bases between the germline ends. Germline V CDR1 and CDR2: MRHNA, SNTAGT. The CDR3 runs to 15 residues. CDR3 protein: CASSGGRGSGNTIYF. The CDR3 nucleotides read TGTGCCAGCAGTGGGGGCAGGGGTTCAGGAAACACCATATATTTT.

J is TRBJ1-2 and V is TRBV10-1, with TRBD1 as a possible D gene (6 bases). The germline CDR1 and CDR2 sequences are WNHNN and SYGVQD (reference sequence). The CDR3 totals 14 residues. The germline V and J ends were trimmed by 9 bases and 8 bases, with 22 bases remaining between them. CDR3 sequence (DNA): TGCGCCAGACCCTGGTCGCGGAGGGGACAAGGCTACACCTTC. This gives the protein CARPWSRRGQGYTF.

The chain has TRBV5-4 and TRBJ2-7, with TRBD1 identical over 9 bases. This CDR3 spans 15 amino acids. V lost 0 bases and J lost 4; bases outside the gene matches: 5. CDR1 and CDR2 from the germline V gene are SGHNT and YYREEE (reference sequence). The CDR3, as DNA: TGTGCCAGCAGCTTGGTCGACAGGGGGGCATACGAGCAGTACTTC. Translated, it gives CASSLVDRGAYEQYF.

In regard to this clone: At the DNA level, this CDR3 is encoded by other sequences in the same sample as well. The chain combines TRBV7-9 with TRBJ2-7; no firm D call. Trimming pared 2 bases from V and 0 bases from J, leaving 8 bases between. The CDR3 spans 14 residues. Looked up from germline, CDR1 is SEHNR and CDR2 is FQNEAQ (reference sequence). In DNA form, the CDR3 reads TGTGCCAGCAGCTTAAAGGGAAGCTCCTACGAGCAGTACTTC. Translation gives CASSLKGSSYEQYF.

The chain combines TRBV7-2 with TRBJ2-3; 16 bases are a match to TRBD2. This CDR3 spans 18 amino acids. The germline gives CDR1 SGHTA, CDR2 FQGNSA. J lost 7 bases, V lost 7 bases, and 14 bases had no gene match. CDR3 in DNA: TGTGCCAGCACCAGCACCGCCGGGACTAGCGGGGGGGGGAATACGCAGTATTTT. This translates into CASTSTAGTSGGGNTQYF.